The 20 T cell receptor beta chains below all came from one sample that was sequenced in a study of T cell responses to AZD1222 COVID-19 vaccine (dated by TCRdb to the early 2020s). The sample's time point, from its label and the paper: about 28 days (+/-7) after the second vaccine dose. Receptors were amplified or captured by the immunoSEQ multiplex PCR assay. The table was pulled from immuneACCESS by TCRdb, which kept in-frame rearrangements only. Such tables lose some clones; where checked, under half of the loss comes from unresolved V genes, and the rest has no known cause. This sample gives around 130,000 clones in total; 88% of them show up just once. The ten largest clones capture 3% to 4% of the sample. The specimen was peripheral blood, collected 28 days after the second AZD1222 dose. These receptors came from an adult who received the AZD1222 COVID-19 vaccine.

The sample holds one count of this clone. V usage is TRBV11-3 and J usage is TRBJ2-5; 7 positions match TRBD2. This CDR3 is 15 amino acids long. The J segment lost 5 bases and the V segment lost 5 bases, leaving 11 bases of the junction unmatched. Germline V gene sequence: CDR1 SGHNT, CDR2 YENEEA. CDR3 loop: CASSPGAGVGETQYF. The CDR3 DNA sequence: TGTGCCAGCAGCCCCGGGGCGGGGGTGGGGGAGACCCAGTACTTC.

The gene calls are TRBV28 and TRBJ2-6, with D uncertain. CDR1 is MDHEN and CDR2 is SYDVKM in the germline V gene. This CDR3 is 15 amino acids long. Trimming left V 7 bases short and J 2 bases short, with 12 bases between. The DNA for the CDR3 is TGTGCCAGCACTCCCTCCAGGACTGGGGCCAACGTCCTGACTTTC. This gives the protein CASTPSRTGANVLTF.

V and J are TRBV14 and TRBJ1-2, with D hard to call. The V and J ends lost 1 base and 8 bases respectively, with 14 bases between them. The CDR3 has 14 residues. The V gene's germline CDR1 is SGHDN and CDR2 FVKESK. The CDR3 protein is CASSQAVSVRGYTF. In DNA form, the CDR3 reads TGTGCCAGCAGCCAAGCGGTCTCAGTACGGGGCTACACCTTC. Using reference TRBV14 and TRBJ1-2 for the parts outside the CDR3, the full variable domain is EAGVTQFPSHSVIEKGQTVTLRCDPISGHDNLYWYRRVMGKEIKFLLHFVKESKQDESGMPNNRFLAERTGGTYSTLKVQPAELEDSGVYFCASSQAVSVRGYTFGSGTRLTVV.

V is TRBV5-4 and J is TRBJ2-2; TRBD2 matches at 11 bases. V lost 2 bases, J lost 10 bases, and 7 bases stayed unmatched. The CDR3 consists of 15 residues. CDR1 and CDR2 (germline): SGHNT, YYREEE (reference sequence). This CDR3 is CASSFQTSGVPELFF. The CDR3, as DNA: TGTGCCAGCAGCTTCCAGACTAGCGGGGTCCCGGAGCTGTTTTTT.

This sequence joins TRBV7-9 and TRBJ1-2, with 7 positions matching TRBD1. Germline CDR1 reads SEHNR; CDR2 reads FQNEAQ (reference sequence). CDR3 length: 16 amino acids. V trimming: 1 base; J trimming: 0 bases; junction bases outside the gene matches: 5. The CDR3 loop is CASSLVAGTANYGYTF. CDR3 coding DNA: TGTGCCAGCAGCTTAGTAGCGGGGACAGCTAACTATGGCTACACCTTC.

The V gene is TRBV19, the J gene TRBJ2-1; D may be TRBD1 (6 bases). This CDR3 spans 16 amino acids. V lost 5 bases and J 4 bases, leaving 18 bases between the germline ends. Germline CDR1 reads LNHDA; CDR2 reads SQIVND (reference sequence). Here the CDR3 DNA reads TGTGCCAGTAGTTCCCTTGGGGGCTCCCTTTACAATGAGCAGTTCTTC. Translation gives CASSSLGGSLYNEQFF.

The chain has TRBV10-3 and TRBJ1-5, with a possible D match to TRBD1 (5 bases). Germline assignment: CDR1 ENHRY and CDR2 SYGVKD. The CDR3 consists of 14 residues. Trimming took off 2 bases at V and 4 bases at J, with 9 bases between the two ends. The CDR3 region is CAISEGAENQPQHF. In nucleotides, the CDR3 is TGTGCCATCAGTGAGGGGGCTGAAAATCAGCCCCAGCATTTT.

This chain connects TRBV9 to TRBJ1-1, with D possibly matching TRBD1 (6 bases). The CDR3 has 16 residues. Trimming pared 0 bases from V and 4 bases from J, leaving 16 bases between. Germline CDR1 and CDR2: SGDLS and YYNGEE. CDR3 region: CASSVGAGQGSTEAFF. The CDR3, as DNA: TGTGCCAGCAGCGTAGGGGCAGGGCAGGGGTCCACTGAAGCTTTCTTT.

The rearrangement links TRBV4-1 to TRBJ1-4; possible D gene TRBD1, 5 bases. Trimming took 1 base from V and 5 from J, leaving 11 bases between them. The germline CDR1 and CDR2 sequences are MGHRA and YSYEKL. The length of the CDR3 is 15 residues. CDR3 region: CASSQAPKGNEKLFF. DNA for the CDR3: TGCGCCAGCAGCCAAGCCCCCAAGGGGAATGAAAAACTGTTTTTT.

This chain connects TRBV4-3 to TRBJ2-3; 9 nucleotides align to TRBD2. The CDR3 has 17 amino acids. The junction had 8 bases not matched to a gene; V was cut back by 0 bases and J by 4 bases. CDR1 is LGHNA, CDR2 YSLEER, per germline. The CDR3 DNA follows: TGCGCCAGCAGCCAAGACCTAATTAGCGGGGGTGCAGATACGCAGTATTTT. Its translation is CASSQDLISGGADTQYF.

The gene calls are TRBV30 and TRBJ1-2; maybe TRBD1 (5 bases). The CDR3 totals 14 residues. Germline lookup yields CDR1 GTSNPN and CDR2 SVGIG (reference sequence). V lost 2 bases and J lost 5, with 15 bases in between. In DNA, the CDR3 is TGTGCCTGGAGTCCCTCTGGGGCAGCATATGGCTACACCTTC. Encoded protein: CAWSPSGAAYGYTF.

V is TRBV29-1 and J is TRBJ2-7; the D gene is possibly TRBD1 (5 bases). V was cut by 6 bases and J by 3 bases, with 12 bases left in between. Germline-derived CDR1 and CDR2 are SQVTM and ANQGSEA. The CDR3 has 12 amino acids. This CDR3 reads CSVAIRDYEQYF. CDR3 DNA sequence: TGCAGCGTAGCTATCAGGGACTACGAGCAGTACTTC.

The rearrangement uses TRBV29-1 and TRBJ2-3; possible D gene TRBD2, 6 bases. Deletions cut 1 base from V and 3 bases from J, with 17 bases between. CDR3 length: 16 amino acids. Germline V gives CDR1 SQVTM, CDR2 ANQGSEA. For the CDR3, the DNA is TGCAGCGTTGAAGGGGTGTCGGGGGTTGCGACAGATACGCAGTATTTT. This sequence encodes CSVEGVSGVATDTQYF.

This clone has only one observation. The J gene is TRBJ1-4, the V gene TRBV6-5; TRBD1 is a possible D gene (5 bases). CDR1 MNHEY and CDR2 SVGAGI come from the germline V gene. V was shortened by 0 bases and J by 3 bases, with 11 bases between the two germline ends. This CDR3 is 16 amino acids long. The DNA of the CDR3 is TGTGCCAGCAGTTACTCGATGACAGCTCCTAATGAAAAACTGTTTTTT. This sequence encodes CASSYSMTAPNEKLFF.

This clone was found a few times. The chain couples TRBV6-6 to TRBJ2-7, with D perhaps TRBD1 (7 bases). The CDR3 runs to 12 residues. Germline CDR1 reads MNHNY; CDR2 reads SVGAGI (reference sequence). V was shortened by 8 bases and J by 6 bases, with 14 bases between the two germline ends. The CDR3 bases are TGTGCCAGCGAAGCTCAGGGGGGCGAGCAGTACTTC. Translated, it gives CASEAQGGEQYF.

The gene calls are TRBV7-3 and TRBJ1-6, with D maybe TRBD1 (5 bases). Per germline, CDR1 SGHTA and CDR2 FQGTGA. The germline V and J ends were trimmed by 5 bases and 11 bases, with 13 bases remaining between them. This CDR3 spans 13 amino acids. CDR3: CASSLDTGAPLHF. The CDR3 DNA reads as TGTGCCAGCAGCCTGGACACCGGCGCACCCCTCCACTTT.

J is TRBJ2-5 and V is TRBV2; D may be TRBD1 (5 bases). Trimming took 6 bases from V and 3 from J, leaving 11 bases between them. Germline CDR1 reads SNHLY; CDR2 reads FYNNEI. This CDR3 is built from 13 residues. CDR3 in amino acids: CASRQGTKETQYF. Here the CDR3 DNA reads TGTGCCAGCAGGCAGGGAACAAAAGAGACCCAGTACTTC.

J is TRBJ1-4 and V is TRBV6-4; TRBD1 matches 7 bases. The CDR3 is 16 residues long. J gave up 3 bases and V 1 base, and 5 bases lay outside the gene matches. The germline V gene has CDR1 MRHNA and CDR2 SNTAGT. CDR3 DNA: TGTGCCAGCAGTGACTACACAGGGGACTCTAATGAAAAACTGTTTTTT. Translated: CASSDYTGDSNEKLFF.

The chain is built from TRBV28 and TRBJ2-1, with D hard to call. This CDR3 is 12 amino acids long. Germline V gives CDR1 MDHEN, CDR2 SYDVKM. Trimming stripped 7 bases from V and 3 bases from J, with 7 bases between. Written as DNA, the CDR3 is TGTGCCAGCAATGGGGTCTACAATGAGCAGTTCTTC. The encoded protein is CASNGVYNEQFF. Supplemented by reference TRBV28 and TRBJ2-1, the full variable domain reads DVKVTQSSRYLVKRTGEKVFLECVQDMDHENMFWYRQDPGLGLRLIYFSYDVKMKEKGDIPEGYSVSREKKERFSLILESASTNQTSMYLCASNGVYNEQFFGPGTRLTVL.

The J gene is TRBJ1-5, the V gene TRBV3-1 (or the pseudogene TRBV3-2), with D tentatively TRBD1 (6 bases). The CDR3 sequence is 14 residues long. CDR1 is LGHDT, CDR2 YNNKEL, per germline (reference sequence). Trimming took off 5 bases at V and 4 bases at J, with 12 bases between the two ends. CDR3: CASSEGHRNQPQHF. CDR3 coding DNA: TGTGCCAGCAGCGAGGGACACCGAAATCAGCCCCAGCATTTT.